These 30 T cell receptor beta chains share one sample of origin, sequenced in a study of early T cells in non-severe SARS-CoV-2 infection. From the 5' RACE reads, TCRdb called clonotypes with MiXCR, one entry per CDR3 protein. The sample includes under 20,000 distinct CDR3 sequences, more than 5% seen only once; the top ten take 6.3%. Sequences were obtained from whole blood. Receptor source: an adult who was a healthcare worker with PCR-confirmed SARS-CoV-2 infection or an uninfected control (not recorded which).

This clonotype came up many times. The CDR3 is CASSSGQHNSPLHF. DNA for the CDR3: TGTGCCAGCAGTAGTGGACAGCATAATTCACCCCTCCACTTT. V and J are TRBV6-5 and TRBJ1-6; a weak D match, TRBD1 (6 bases). Trimming took 5 bases from V and 5 from J, leaving 10 bases between them. The CDR3 has 14 residues. Germline CDR1 MNHEY, CDR2 SVGAGI.

The chain carries TRBV28 and TRBJ2-3; 15 nucleotides match TRBD2. J gave up 3 bases and V 6 bases, and 4 bases lay outside the gene matches. The germline V gene encodes CDR1 MDHEN and CDR2 SYDVKM. There are 16 residues in the CDR3. CDR3 sequence reads: CASSPGLAGGTDTQYF. The DNA for the CDR3 is TGTGCCAGCAGCCCGGGACTAGCGGGAGGAACAGATACGCAGTATTTT.

This clonotype was counted once. One base away lies a much larger clone, so this may be a sequencing read error. The chain recombines TRBV18 with TRBJ2-7; D may be TRBD2 (6 bases). Germline values: CDR1 KGHSH, CDR2 LQKENI. The CDR3 is 14 residues long. CDR3 DNA sequence: TGTGTCAGCTCACCAATGGAGGGGCGTGGTGAGCAGTACTTC. Amino acids: CVSSPMEGRGEQYF. Together with reference TRBV18 and TRBJ2-7, the CDR3 gives the full variable domain: NAGVMQNPRHLVRRRGQEARLRCSPMKGHSHVYWYRQLPEEGLKFMVYLQKENIIDESGMPKERFSAEFPKEGPSILRIQQVVRGDSAAYFCVSSPMEGRGEQYFGPGTRLTVT.

This clonotype was seen a handful of times. The V call is TRBV12-3 or TRBV12-4, the J call TRBJ2-7; 8 bases agree with TRBD1. The CDR3 is made up of 13 amino acids. V was pared by 7 bases and J by 3 bases, with 5 bases of the junction left unmatched. CDR3 sequence: CASKDREVYEQYF. The DNA for the CDR3 is TGTGCCAGCAAGGACAGGGAGGTCTACGAGCAGTACTTC.

This clonotype is labeled as medium-sized. This chain joins TRBV3-1 and TRBJ2-2; TRBD1 matches at 12 bases. The CDR3 is 16 residues long. Unmatched junction bases numbered 7, after V lost 5 bases and J lost 6 bases. Germline CDR1 is LGHDT and CDR2 is YNNKEL (reference sequence). This CDR3 is CASSLKWDRGPGELFF. CDR3 coding DNA: TGTGCCAGCAGCTTAAAGTGGGACAGGGGGCCCGGGGAGCTGTTTTTT. The full variable domain, in which reference TRBV3-1 and TRBJ2-2 provide the parts outside the CDR3, is DTAVSQTPKYLVTQMGNDKSIKCEQNLGHDTMYWYKQDSKKFLKIMFSYNNKELIINETVPNRFSPKSPDKAHLNLHINSLELGDSAVYFCASSLKWDRGPGELFFGEGSRLTVL.

Sample share makes this clonotype medium-sized. The rearrangement uses TRBV6-6 and TRBJ2-7, with 13 bases matching TRBD2. This CDR3 region has 14 residues. The germline gives CDR1 MNHNY, CDR2 SVGAGI (reference sequence). V gave up 5 bases and J gave up 2 bases; unmatched junction bases: 0. CDR3 bases: TGTGCCAGCAGTGGGACTAGCGGGGCCTACGAGCAGTACTTC. It encodes CASSGTSGAYEQYF.

The CDR3 spells CASSLIYDNEQFF. The CDR3 region has the DNA TGTGCCAGCAGTTTAATATACGACAATGAGCAGTTCTTC. This chain uses TRBV12-3 or TRBV12-4 with TRBJ2-1; no firm D call. The germline V and J ends were trimmed by 2 bases and 5 bases, with 7 bases remaining between them. The CDR3 contains 13 residues.

This clonotype is judged medium-sized. V gene TRBV10-1 combines with J gene TRBJ2-7; no clear D. V was cut by 6 bases and J by 3 bases, with 12 bases left in between. The CDR3 is 13 amino acids. CDR1 WNHNN and CDR2 SYGVQD come from the germline V gene (reference sequence). The CDR3 region is CASSLNSYYEQYF. The CDR3 region has the DNA TGCGCCAGCAGCCTGAACTCATACTACGAGCAGTACTTC.

By share, this clonotype ranks as medium-sized. The chain has TRBV27 and TRBJ1-2, with D unclear. V lost 5 bases to trimming and J lost 5 bases, with 3 bases between them. Looked up from germline, CDR1 is MNHEY and CDR2 is SMNVEV (reference sequence). The CDR3 sequence is 10 residues long. The CDR3 bases are TGTGCCAGCAGTCCTTATGGCTACACCTTC. Translation gives CASSPYGYTF.

This clonotype showed up many times. The chain combines TRBV5-5 with TRBJ1-2; TRBD1 matches at 11 bases. Trimming took 3 bases from V and 4 from J; bases not matched to a gene: 2. This CDR3 spans 14 amino acids. Looked up from germline, CDR1 is SGHKS and CDR2 is YYEKEE (reference sequence). CDR3 DNA: TGTGCCAGCAGCTCTGGGACAGGGGGCTATGGCTACACCTTC. As protein: CASSSGTGGYGYTF.

In its sample, this clonotype was seen many times. This rearrangement joins TRBV5-1 to TRBJ2-1, with 8 nucleotides matching TRBD2. J gave up 6 bases and V 4 bases, and 9 bases lay outside the gene matches. CDR1 and CDR2 (germline): SGHRS, YFSETQ. This CDR3 spans 15 amino acids. DNA of the CDR3: TGCGCCAGCAGCCCAGTAGGGACTAGTCTCAATGAGCAGTTCTTC. It codes for CASSPVGTSLNEQFF.

This clonotype appeared many times. The V gene is TRBV5-1, the J gene TRBJ2-3, with a possible D match to TRBD2 (5 bases). CDR1 and CDR2 (germline): SGHRS, YFSETQ. Trimming took off 10 bases at V and 0 bases at J, with 24 bases between the two ends. The CDR3 is 17 amino acids. CDR3 nucleotide sequence: TGCGCCTCCAAAACCCAACTAGGGCGTCAGAGCACAGATACGCAGTATTTT. Its protein is CASKTQLGRQSTDTQYF. The whole variable domain, filled in from reference TRBV5-1 and TRBJ2-3, reads KAGVTQTPRYLIKTRGQQVTLSCSPISGHRSVSWYQQTPGQGLQFLFEYFSETQRNKGNFPGRFSGRQFSNSRSEMNVSTLELGDSALYLCASKTQLGRQSTDTQYFGPGTRLTVL.

This clonotype was picked up a small number of times. This chain links TRBV12-3 or TRBV12-4 with TRBJ2-7; a possible D gene is TRBD2 (6 bases). V gave up 6 bases and J gave up 3 bases, with 12 bases separating them. This CDR3 is 13 amino acids long. In DNA, the CDR3 is TGTGCCAGCAGCGGAGGGTTGGTCTACGAGCAGTACTTC. This gives the protein CASSGGLVYEQYF.

This clonotype was recorded at least ten times. V and J are TRBV12-3 or TRBV12-4 and TRBJ1-2, with a possible D match to TRBD1 (6 bases). V lost 5 bases to trimming and J lost 6 bases, with 10 bases between them. There are 12 residues in the CDR3. CDR3 residues: CASSPTGHGYTF. CDR3 DNA sequence: TGTGCCAGCAGTCCCACAGGGCATGGCTACACCTTC.

This clonotype came up many times. The genes are TRBV7-9 and TRBJ2-7, with 10 bases aligning to TRBD2. Per the germline V gene, CDR1 is SEHNR and CDR2 is FQNEAQ (reference sequence). V lost 6 bases to trimming and J lost 7 bases; unmatched junction nucleotides: 9. The CDR3 is 14 residues long. The CDR3 sequence: CASRGTSGDVEQYF. CDR3 DNA: TGTGCCAGCAGAGGAACTAGCGGGGATGTGGAGCAGTACTTC.

The genes are TRBV5-5 and TRBJ2-1; D may be TRBD2 (6 bases). CDR3 length: 17 residues. Trimming shortened V by 2 bases and J by 4 bases, and 19 bases separated the two germline ends. Germline CDR1 and CDR2: SGHKS and YYEKEE (reference sequence). The CDR3 sequence: CASSLVERRDLYNEQFF. The CDR3 coding sequence is TGTGCCAGCAGCTTAGTGGAGCGGAGGGACTTATACAATGAGCAGTTCTTC.

This clonotype was recorded at least ten times. This sequence joins TRBV25-1 and TRBJ2-2; possibly TRBD1 or TRBD2 for D (5 bases each). The CDR3 is 15 amino acids. The V and J ends lost 2 bases and 5 bases respectively, with 12 bases between them. Germline-derived CDR1 and CDR2 are MGHDK and SYGVNS. CDR3 in DNA: TGTGCCAGCAGTGAAACCGGGACCCCGACCGGGGAGCTGTTTTTT. It translates to CASSETGTPTGELFF.

In this sample, this clonotype turned up many times. The chain uses TRBV4-1 and TRBJ1-4; a weak D match, TRBD1 (6 bases). From germline, CDR1 is MGHRA and CDR2 YSYEKL. The germline V and J ends were trimmed by 1 base and 10 bases, with 19 bases remaining between them. This CDR3 has 16 amino acids. The CDR3 DNA is TGCGCCAGCAGCCAAGGATCTCCTAGGGGGGTAGGAAAACTGTTTTTT. It yields the protein CASSQGSPRGVGKLFF.

This clonotype was observed many times. The chain is built from TRBV29-1 and TRBJ2-1; TRBD1 aligns across 8 bases. The CDR3 covers 15 residues. Trimming at V came to 0 bases and at J to 8 bases, leaving 9 bases not matched to a gene. Germline loops: CDR1 SQVTM, CDR2 ANQGSEA. The CDR3 region is CSVEDGTGGRYEQFF. The DNA of the CDR3 is TGCAGCGTTGAAGATGGTACAGGGGGACGTTATGAGCAGTTCTTC.

This clonotype was detected many times. The chain uses TRBV11-2 and TRBJ1-1; unclear D gene. Germline V gives CDR1 SGHAT, CDR2 FQNNGV. The germline V and J ends were trimmed by 5 bases and 7 bases, with 11 bases remaining between them. This CDR3 contains 12 residues. Here the CDR3 reads CASSLTDFEAFF. The CDR3 DNA is TGTGCCAGCAGCCTAACTGACTTTGAAGCTTTCTTT. The complete variable domain, with remaining parts taken from reference TRBV11-2 and TRBJ1-1, reads EAGVAQSPRYKIIEKRQSVAFWCNPISGHATLYWYQQILGQGPKLLIQFQNNGVVDDSQLPKDRFSAERLKGVDSTLKIQPAKLEDSAVYLCASSLTDFEAFFGQGTRLTVV.

At least ten counts were recorded for this clonotype. V and J are TRBV6-5 and TRBJ1-3, with TRBD1 matching over 7 bases. With 6 bases clipped from V and 0 bases from J, the junction kept 8 bases outside the gene matches. This CDR3 comprises 16 residues. Germline V gene lookup returns CDR1 MNHEY and CDR2 SVGAGI. The CDR3, as DNA: TGTGCCAGCAGCCCGGACAGGACCCTCTCTGGAAACACCATATATTTT. It codes for CASSPDRTLSGNTIYF.

At least ten counts were recorded for this clonotype. This chain connects TRBV3-1 to TRBJ2-2; D unresolved. The CDR3 runs 15 residues. V dropped 2 bases and J dropped 0 bases, with 7 bases sitting between them. Germline loops: CDR1 LGHDT, CDR2 YNNKEL (reference sequence). The chain's CDR3 is CASSQRPANTGELFF. The CDR3, as DNA: TGTGCCAGCAGCCAAAGGCCAGCGAACACCGGGGAGCTGTTTTTT.

This clonotype ranks as medium-sized (0.01 to 0.1%). The chain is built from TRBV27 and TRBJ2-7, with D maybe TRBD2 (6 bases). The CDR3 totals 13 residues. Between the trimmed V and J ends, which lost 3 bases and 5 bases, there was a span of 11 bases. Germline V gene lookup returns CDR1 MNHEY and CDR2 SMNVEV (reference sequence). CDR3 bases: TGTGCCAGCAGTTTGACTAGGAGCCACGAGCAGTACTTC. It translates to CASSLTRSHEQYF.

This clonotype was seen more than once but under ten times. V gene TRBV4-1 combines with J gene TRBJ2-5; 10 bases fit TRBD1. V was pared by 3 bases and J by 2 bases, with 6 bases of the junction left unmatched. Germline V gene sequence: CDR1 MGHRA, CDR2 YSYEKL. The CDR3 covers 16 residues. CDR3 coding DNA: TGCGCCAGCAGCCACCAGGAGGGACAGGGGCAAGAGACCCAGTACTTC. Its translation is CASSHQEGQGQETQYF.

This clonotype was seen at least ten times. This chain connects TRBV29-1 to TRBJ1-1, with TRBD1 matching over 7 bases. CDR1 and CDR2 (germline): SQVTM, ANQGSEA. J was trimmed by 5 bases and V by 3 bases; bases with no gene match: 6. The CDR3 consists of 13 residues. CDR3 loop: CSVEKGAQTEAFF. CDR3 bases: TGCAGCGTTGAGAAGGGGGCGCAGACTGAAGCTTTCTTT.

This clonotype rates as medium-sized (0.01 to 0.1%). The chain employs TRBV13 and TRBJ1-4, with 9 bases fitting TRBD1. Germline CDR1 is PRHDT and CDR2 is FYEKMQ (reference sequence). After removal of 3 bases from V and 8 bases from J, the junction contained 7 bases not matched to a gene. This CDR3 contains 15 residues. As DNA, the CDR3 is TGTGCCAGCAGCTTCGAGGACAGGGGACACGAAAAACTGTTTTTT. This sequence encodes CASSFEDRGHEKLFF.

The genes are TRBV20-1 and TRBJ1-6; D is perhaps TRBD1 (5 bases). The CDR3 totals 14 residues. V was cut by 4 bases and J by 9 bases, with 16 bases left in between. In germline, CDR1 is DFQATT, CDR2 SNEGSKA (reference sequence). The CDR3 loop is CSAMGEVDSSPLHF. The CDR3 nucleotides read TGCAGTGCTATGGGGGAGGTAGACTCTTCACCCCTCCACTTT.

On this clonotype itself: A much larger clone differs by one base, so this may be a read error. The rearrangement joins TRBV28 to TRBJ2-7, with 7 bases that match TRBD2. The CDR3 extends over 10 amino acids. CDR1 MDHEN and CDR2 SYDVKM come from the germline V gene. The CDR3 bases are TGTGCTTCGGGGGGAAACAAGCAGTACTTC. This translates into CASGGNKQYF. The full variable domain, its missing parts supplied by reference TRBV28 and TRBJ2-7, is DVKVTQSSRYLVKRTGEKVFLECVQDMDHENMFWYRQDPGLGLRLIYFSYDVKMKEKGDIPEGYSVSREKKERFSLILESASTNQTSMYLCASGGNKQYFGPGTRLTVT.

The chain has TRBV10-3 and TRBJ2-7, with no clear D. V shed 7 bases and J shed 0 bases, with 7 bases lying between them. This CDR3 region has 12 residues. Germline CDR1 reads ENHRY; CDR2 reads SYGVKD. The CDR3 DNA follows: TGTGCCATCAAGCCTAACTCCTACGAGCAGTACTTC. It is translated as CAIKPNSYEQYF.

This clonotype occurred many times. The V call is TRBV15, the J call TRBJ1-1, with 7 bases matching TRBD1. Losses at the gene ends were 4 bases for V and 1 base for J; bases not matched to a gene: 6. Germline V gives CDR1 LNHNV, CDR2 YYDKDF (reference sequence). The CDR3 consists of 15 residues. CDR3 DNA: TGTGCCACCAGCACTGGAGGGGGCGGGAACACTGAAGCTTTCTTT. It codes for CATSTGGGGNTEAFF. The full variable domain, its missing parts supplied by reference TRBV15 and TRBJ1-1, is DAMVIQNPRYQVTQFGKPVTLSCSQTLNHNVMYWYQQKSSQAPKLLFHYYDKDFNNEADTPDNFQSRRPNTSFCFLDIRSPGLGDTAMYLCATSTGGGGNTEAFFGQGTRLTVV.